This TCR beta chain is drawn from a study of cytomegalovirus exposure and HLA in healthy donors. PCR used 60 Vbeta primers and 13 Jbeta primers. Method: immunoSEQ multiplex PCR; TCRdb's copy keeps in-frame clones and lacks some. The sample contains 90,000 to 120,000 clones, roughly 9.1% of which appear only once. Germline CDR1 and CDR2: MNHEY and SMNVEV (reference sequence). This CDR3 spans 18 amino acids. Trimming shortened V by 4 bases and J by 3 bases, and 22 bases separated the two germline ends. General study results and limits: From TCR beta sequences, most subjects' HLA-A and HLA-B alleles were reportedly predicted accurately.

About this clone: Its antigen is unidentified.

Donors had nominal health at sampling but likely had unrecorded immune exposures. The chain has TRBV27 and TRBJ1-5; D is possibly TRBD1 (5 bases). Sequencing was carried out using PBMCs. The clonotype originates from a man between 35 and 55 years old in good health and CMV-seropositive. CDR3 bases: TGTGCCAGCAGTTCCTCATTCGCAGACAGATCCTACAATCAGCCCCAGCATTTT. Its protein is CASSSSFADRSYNQPQHF.